This T cell receptor beta chain came from a study of tumor-infiltrating lymphocytes in primary liver carcinoma. About the study: Every sample contained roughly 3.65 to 7.5 million productive TCRbeta reads, and these numbers were similar from one tissue type to another.

Bulk tissue was left unsorted, and RNA and DNA were co-extracted from roughly 20-30 mg of it. Surgery removed the patients' primary liver carcinoma. Germline V gene lookup returns CDR1 SGHTA and CDR2 FQGTGA. V was shortened by 5 bases and J by 6 bases, with 14 bases between the two germline ends. The CDR3 covers 14 residues. Researchers generated TCR beta cDNA from approximately 500 ng of total RNA, relying on a constant-region primer. Each TCR beta library was derived from three nested multiplex PCR rounds that employed slightly modified ARM-PCR. TRBV1-TRBV30 forward primers and a C-beta reverse primer were used in the first two PCR rounds, which each ran for about 10 cycles. A single record per CDR3 protein comes from TCRdb applying MiXCR to the multiplex PCR reads. This table has tens of thousands of distinct CDR3 sequences, 70% to 75% appearing once.

The source of this sequence is a man aged 40-49 years with primary liver carcinoma and hepatitis B virus infection. Sequenced: liver tumor tissue from sampling region 3. Subset indicated: tumor region T3, left-lateral pole. The chain joins TRBV7-3 to TRBJ2-1, with D unresolved. The chain's CDR3 is CASSTDPSGNEQFF. In nucleotides, the CDR3 is TGTGCCAGCAGCACCGACCCCTCAGGCAATGAGCAGTTCTTC.